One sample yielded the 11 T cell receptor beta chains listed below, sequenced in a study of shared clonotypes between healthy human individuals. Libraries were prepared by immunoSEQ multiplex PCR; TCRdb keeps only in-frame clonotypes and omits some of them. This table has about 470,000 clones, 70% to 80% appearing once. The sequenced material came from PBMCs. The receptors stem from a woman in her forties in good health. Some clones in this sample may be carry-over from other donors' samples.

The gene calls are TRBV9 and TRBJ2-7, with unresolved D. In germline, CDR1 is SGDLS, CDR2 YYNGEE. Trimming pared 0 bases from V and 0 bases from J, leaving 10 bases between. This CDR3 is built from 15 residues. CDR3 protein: CASSVGPTSSYEQYF. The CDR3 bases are TGTGCCAGCAGCGTAGGGCCGACGAGCTCCTACGAGCAGTACTTC.

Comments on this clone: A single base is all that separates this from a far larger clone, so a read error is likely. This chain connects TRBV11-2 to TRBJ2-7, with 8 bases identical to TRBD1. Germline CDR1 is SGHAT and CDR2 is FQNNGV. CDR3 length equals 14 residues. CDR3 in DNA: TGTGCCAACAGCTTAGACAGGGGAGCCGGCGAGCAGTACTTC. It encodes CANSLDRGAGEQYF.

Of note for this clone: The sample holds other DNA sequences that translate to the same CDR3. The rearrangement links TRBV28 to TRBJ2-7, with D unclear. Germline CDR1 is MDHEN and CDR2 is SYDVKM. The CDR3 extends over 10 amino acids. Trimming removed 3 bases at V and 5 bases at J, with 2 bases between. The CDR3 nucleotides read TGTGCCAGCAGTTTCAACGAGCAGTACTTC. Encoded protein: CASSFNEQYF. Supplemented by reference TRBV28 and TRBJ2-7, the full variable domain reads DVKVTQSSRYLVKRTGEKVFLECVQDMDHENMFWYRQDPGLGLRLIYFSYDVKMKEKGDIPEGYSVSREKKERFSLILESASTNQTSMYLCASSFNEQYFGPGTRLTVT.

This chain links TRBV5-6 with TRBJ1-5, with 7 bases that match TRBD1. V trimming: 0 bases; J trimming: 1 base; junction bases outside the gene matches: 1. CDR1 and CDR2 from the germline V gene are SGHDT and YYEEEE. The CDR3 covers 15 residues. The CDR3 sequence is CASSLGQGSNQPQHF. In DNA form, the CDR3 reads TGTGCCAGCAGCTTGGGACAGGGAAGCAATCAGCCCCAGCATTTT.

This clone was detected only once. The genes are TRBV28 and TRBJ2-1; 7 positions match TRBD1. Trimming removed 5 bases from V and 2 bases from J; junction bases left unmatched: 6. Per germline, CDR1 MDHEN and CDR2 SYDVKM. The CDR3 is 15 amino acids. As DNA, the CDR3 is TGTGCCAGCAGTACCGACAGGGTCCCCTACAATGAGCAGTTCTTC. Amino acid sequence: CASSTDRVPYNEQFF.

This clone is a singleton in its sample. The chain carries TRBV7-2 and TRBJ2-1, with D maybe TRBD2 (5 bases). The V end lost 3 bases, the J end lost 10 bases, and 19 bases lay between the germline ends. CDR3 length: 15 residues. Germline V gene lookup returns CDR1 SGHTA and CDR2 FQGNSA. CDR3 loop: CASSLAGDRIEEQFF. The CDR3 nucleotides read TGTGCCAGCAGCTTGGCCGGGGATCGAATCGAGGAGCAGTTCTTC.

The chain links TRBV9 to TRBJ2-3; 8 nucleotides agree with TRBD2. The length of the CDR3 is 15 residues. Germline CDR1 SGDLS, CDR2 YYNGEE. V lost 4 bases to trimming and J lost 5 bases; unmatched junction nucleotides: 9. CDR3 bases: TGTGCCAGCAGCCCCCACGCGGGACTAGTAGATACGCAGTATTTT. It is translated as CASSPHAGLVDTQYF.

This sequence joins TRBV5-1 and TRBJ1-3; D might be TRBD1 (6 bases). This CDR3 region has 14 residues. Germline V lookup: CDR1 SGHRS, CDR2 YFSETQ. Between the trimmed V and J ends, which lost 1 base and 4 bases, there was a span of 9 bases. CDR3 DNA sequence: TGCGCCAGCAGCTTGACAGGGTACGGAAACACCATATATTTT. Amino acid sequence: CASSLTGYGNTIYF.

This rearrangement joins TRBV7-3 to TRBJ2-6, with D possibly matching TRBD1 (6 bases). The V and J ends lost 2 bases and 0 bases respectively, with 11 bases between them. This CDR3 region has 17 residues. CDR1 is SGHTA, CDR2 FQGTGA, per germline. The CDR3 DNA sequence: TGTGCCAGCAGCTTATCGGACAGCAACTCTGGGGCCAACGTCCTGACTTTC. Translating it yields CASSLSDSNSGANVLTF.

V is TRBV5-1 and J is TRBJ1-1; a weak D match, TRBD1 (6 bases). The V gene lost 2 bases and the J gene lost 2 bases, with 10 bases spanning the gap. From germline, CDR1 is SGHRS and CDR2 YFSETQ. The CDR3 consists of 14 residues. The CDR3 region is CASSLRGLNTEAFF. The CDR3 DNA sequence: TGCGCCAGCAGCTTACGGGGGCTAAACACTGAAGCTTTCTTT.

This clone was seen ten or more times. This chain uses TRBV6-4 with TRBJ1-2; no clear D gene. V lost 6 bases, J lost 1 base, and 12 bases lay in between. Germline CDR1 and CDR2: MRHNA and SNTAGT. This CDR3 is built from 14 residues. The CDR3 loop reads CASRADSYNYGYTF. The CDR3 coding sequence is TGTGCCAGCAGGGCGGACTCTTATAACTATGGCTACACCTTC.